This is a list of T cell receptor beta chains from one sample in a study of blood T cell repertoires in COVID-19. Clones were sequenced by immunoSEQ multiplex PCR, and TCRdb holds only the in-frame ones, with some missing. The sample lists about 130,000 clones, about 88% occurring once. The source material was peripheral blood. These receptors originate from a woman older than 75 with acute or convalescent COVID-19. CDR3s include the opening cysteine and the closing phenylalanine or tryptophan. D genes are given only for firm matches. Some rows mark clone size as missing; the rest say once, few, many or name a class of expanded clone.

>TRBV21-1|NA|TRBJ2-1|NA
TGTGCCAGCAGCAACCCAGGGATTGCAAATGAGCAGTTCTTC
CASSNPGIANEQFF
>TRBV3-1/TRBV3-2|NA|TRBJ2-7|NA
TGTGCCAGCAGCCAAGGTCAGGGGATGCGGTACTTC
CASSQGQGMRYF
>TRBV20-1|NA|TRBJ2-2|TRBD1
TGCAGTGCTAGTGACAGGGGCGAGGGGAACACCGGGGAGCTGTTTTTT
CSASDRGEGNTGELFF
>TRBV18|few|TRBJ2-7|TRBD1
TGTGCCAGCTCGGCCGACAGGGGGGTTTTGGCCTACGAGCAGTACTTC
CASSADRGVLAYEQYF
>TRBV14|NA|TRBJ1-5|NA
TGTGCCAGCAGCCAAGACAGAAATCAGCCCCAGCATTTT
CASSQDRNQPQHF
>TRBV29-1|NA|TRBJ1-1|TRBD1
TGCAGCGCCAAGTTTGGGTGGAAGAGGGGGCAAGACACTGAAGCTTTCTTT
CSAKFGWKRGQDTEAFF
>TRBV2|NA|TRBJ2-5|TRBD2
TGTGCCAGCAGTGGGACTAGCGTAGAGACCCAGTACTTC
CASSGTSVETQYF
>TRBV6-1|NA|TRBJ1-4|NA
TGTGCCAGCAGTGAAGGTCAAAAGCTAGCTAATGAAAAACTGTTTTTT
CASSEGQKLANEKLFF
>TRBV19|NA|TRBJ2-4|TRBD1
TGTGCCAGTAGTATAGACGCCCCCCAGGGACAGGGTACCAAAAACATTCAGTACTTC
CASSIDAPQGQGTKNIQYF
>TRBV5-1|NA|TRBJ2-7|TRBD2
TGCGCCAGCAGCGAAGGGACTAGTTTCGACGAGCAGTACTTC
CASSEGTSFDEQYF
>TRBV4-3|NA|TRBJ2-7|NA
TGCGCCAGCAGCCAAGGATTTCTGCAGGCAGAGGGCTACGAGCAGTACTTC
CASSQGFLQAEGYEQYF
>TRBV23-1|NA|TRBJ2-3|TRBD2
TGCGCCAGCAGTCAACTGATACCGGGACTAGCGGATACAGATACGCAGTATTTT
CASSQLIPGLADTDTQYF
>TRBV7-8|NA|TRBJ1-1|NA
TGTGCCAGCAGCTTAATATGGGGAGCTGAAGCTTTCTTT
CASSLIWGAEAFF
>TRBV27|NA|TRBJ1-5|TRBD1
TGTGCCAGCAGTCGGGACAGGGGGTCCTTTTCTAGCAATCAGCCCCAGCATTTT
CASSRDRGSFSSNQPQHF
>TRBV19|NA|TRBJ1-5|TRBD1
TGTGCCAGTAGTGGATTTCAGGGGGCGAATCAGCCCCAGCATTTT
CASSGFQGANQPQHF
>TRBV19|NA|TRBJ1-5|NA
TGTGCCAGTAGTATAGAACCAGGCAATCAGCCCCAGCATTTT
CASSIEPGNQPQHF
>TRBV19|NA|TRBJ1-6|NA
TGTGCCAGTAGTATAGTCGGTAATTCACCCCTCCACTTT
CASSIVGNSPLHF
>TRBV5-3|NA|TRBJ1-3|TRBD1
TGTGCCAGAAGCTCGAGGGCAGGGGGCAGGGACACCATATATTTT
CARSSRAGGRDTIYF
>TRBV6-1|NA|TRBJ1-2|NA
TGTGCCAGCAGTGAAAGGTTCATGGGGGGTCTCTATGGCTACACCTTC
CASSERFMGGLYGYTF
>TRBV2|NA|TRBJ2-2|TRBD1
TGTGCCTTCAGCGTGGGGACAGGGAACGGGGAGCTGTTTTTT
CAFSVGTGNGELFF
>TRBV4-1|NA|TRBJ1-6|NA
TGCGCCAGCAGCCAAGGACTCGCGAGAATTTCACCCCTCCACTTT
CASSQGLARISPLHF
>TRBV5-1|NA|TRBJ1-2|NA
TGCGCCAGCAGCACAAGTCCTGAGGGATCTGGCTACACCTTC
CASSTSPEGSGYTF
>TRBV7-2|NA|TRBJ1-4|NA
TGTGCCAGCAGCCCAGGGGCAACTAATGAAAAACTGTTTTTT
CASSPGATNEKLFF
>TRBV7-2|NA|TRBJ2-3|TRBD2
TGTGCCAGCAGCTTAGACGAGCGCGGGGGGCGCACAGATACGCAGTATTTT
CASSLDERGGRTDTQYF